This T cell receptor beta chain originates from a study of beta chain features in type 1 diabetes. A single heparinised draw of approximately 100 mL on average was taken per donor. There are 15 residues in the CDR3. Trimming took off 0 bases at V and 3 bases at J, with 10 bases between the two ends. The V gene's germline CDR1 is SGDLS and CDR2 YYNGEE. TCRB transcripts that were expressed got sequenced, as all of the isolated RNA had been reverse transcribed. TCRdb's table, derived via immunoSEQ multiplex PCR, lists solely in-frame clones and lacks some. The repertoire holds 400,000 to 600,000 clones, with 30% as singletons.

The clonotype originates from a man in his late teens or twenties in good health. The V and J genes are TRBV9 and TRBJ2-1; the D gene is possibly TRBD1 (6 bases). Sequencing input: naive CD4+ T cells from blood. This chain's CDR3 is CASSVDRAGYNEQFF. Written as DNA, the CDR3 is TGTGCCAGCAGCGTAGACAGGGCCGGCTACAATGAGCAGTTCTTC. The full variable domain, in which reference TRBV9 and TRBJ2-1 provide the parts outside the CDR3, is DSGVTQTPKHLITATGQRVTLRCSPRSGDLSVYWYQQSLDQGLQFLIQYYNGEERAKGNILERFSAQQFPDLHSELNLSSLELGDSALYFCASSVDRAGYNEQFFGPGTRLTVL.